This T cell receptor (beta chain) was documented in a study of CD8+ T cells in alopecia areata. Study-wide context: Treatment with tofacitinib (6 to 18 months) was followed by 6 months off drug.

Isolated RNA was reverse transcribed into cDNA used as the sequencing template. Clones were sequenced by immunoSEQ multiplex PCR, and TCRdb holds only the in-frame ones, with some missing. The sample lists about 200,000 clones, 57% occurring once. CDR1 is GTSNPN, CDR2 SVGIG, per germline (reference sequence). Trimming pared 1 base from V and 8 bases from J, leaving 14 bases between. CDR3 length: 13 residues. This chain links TRBV30 with TRBJ1-2, with D tentatively TRBD1 (5 bases). This material consisted of CD4+ T cells sorted from blood, taken at week 0. This TCR was recovered from a human donor with alopecia areata. CDR3 sequence reads: CAWSAGDLGGYTF. The CDR3 DNA reads TGTGCCTGGAGTGCCGGGGACTTAGGAGGCTACACCTTC.